The clone carrying this T cell receptor (beta chain) was seen ten or more times. Antigen: not known. This specimen comes from a study of T cells after posttransplantation cyclophosphamide. V lost 4 bases, J lost 4 bases, and 18 bases lay in between. The germline V gene has CDR1 SGHNT and CDR2 YYREEE (reference sequence). There are 15 residues in the CDR3. This table comes from immunoSEQ multiplex PCR, and its TCRdb copy is limited to in-frame clones, with some not included. In total the sample includes 40,000 to 60,000 clones, none of them seen once. The study's findings and limits: Recipient CMV seropositivity and CMV reactivation strongly tracked TRB clonality. Later blood repertoires were often dominated by clones from the donor CD8+ memory compartment. Tissue-infiltrating T cells from skin or gut overlapped little with blood T cells.

On the day of bone marrow donation, the related graft donor provided peripheral blood. This chain uses TRBV5-4 with TRBJ2-7; D possibly corresponds to TRBD1 (8 bases). The source is a man aged 35 to 55 in good health, CMV-negative, and a related stem cell transplant donor. The sequenced sample consisted of PBMCs. The CDR3 DNA reads as TGTGCCAGCAGCATACCACAGGGGGGGAGGTACGAGCAGTACTTC. Protein: CASSIPQGGRYEQYF.